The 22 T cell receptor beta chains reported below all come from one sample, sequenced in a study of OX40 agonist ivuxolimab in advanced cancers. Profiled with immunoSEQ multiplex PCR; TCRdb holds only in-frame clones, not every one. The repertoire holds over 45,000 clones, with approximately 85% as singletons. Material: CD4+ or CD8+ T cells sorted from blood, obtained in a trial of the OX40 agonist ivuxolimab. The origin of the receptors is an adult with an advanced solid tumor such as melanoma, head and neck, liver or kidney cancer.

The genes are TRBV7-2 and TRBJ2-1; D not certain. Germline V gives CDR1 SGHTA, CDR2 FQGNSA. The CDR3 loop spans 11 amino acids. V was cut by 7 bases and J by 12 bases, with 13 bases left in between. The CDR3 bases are TGTGCCAGCACTTCCCTCTACCTGCAGTTCTTC. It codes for CASTSLYLQFF.

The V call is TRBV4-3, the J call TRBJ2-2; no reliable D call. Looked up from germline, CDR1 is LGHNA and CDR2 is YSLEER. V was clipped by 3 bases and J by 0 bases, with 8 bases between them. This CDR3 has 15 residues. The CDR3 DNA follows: TGCGCCAGCAGCCACTTGCGTTCGAACACCGGGGAGCTGTTTTTT. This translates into CASSHLRSNTGELFF.

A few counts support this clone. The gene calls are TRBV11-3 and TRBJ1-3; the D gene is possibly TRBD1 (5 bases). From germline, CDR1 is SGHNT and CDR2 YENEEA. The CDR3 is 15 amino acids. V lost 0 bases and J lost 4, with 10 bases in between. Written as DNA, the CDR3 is TGTGCCAGCAGCTTAGATAGGGACGTAGGAAACACCATATATTTT. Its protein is CASSLDRDVGNTIYF.

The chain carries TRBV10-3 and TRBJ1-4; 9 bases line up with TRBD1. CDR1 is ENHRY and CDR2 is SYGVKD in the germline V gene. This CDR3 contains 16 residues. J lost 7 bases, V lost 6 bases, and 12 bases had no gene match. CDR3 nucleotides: TGTGCCATCAGGGCGGACAGGGGAGGTTCGGCTGAAAAACTGTTTTTT. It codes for CAIRADRGGSAEKLFF.

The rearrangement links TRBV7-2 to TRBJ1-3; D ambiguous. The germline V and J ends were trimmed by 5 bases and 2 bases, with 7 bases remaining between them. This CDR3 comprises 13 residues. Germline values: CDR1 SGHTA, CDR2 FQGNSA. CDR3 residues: CASSPYTGNTIYF. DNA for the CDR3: TGTGCCAGCAGCCCCTATACTGGAAACACCATATATTTT.

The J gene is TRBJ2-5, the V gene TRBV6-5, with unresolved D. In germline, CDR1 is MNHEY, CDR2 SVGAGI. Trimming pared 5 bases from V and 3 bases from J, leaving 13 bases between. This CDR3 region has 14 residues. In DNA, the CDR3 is TGTGCCAGCAGTGACCCCTACGAGGAAGAGACCCAGTACTTC. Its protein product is CASSDPYEEETQYF.

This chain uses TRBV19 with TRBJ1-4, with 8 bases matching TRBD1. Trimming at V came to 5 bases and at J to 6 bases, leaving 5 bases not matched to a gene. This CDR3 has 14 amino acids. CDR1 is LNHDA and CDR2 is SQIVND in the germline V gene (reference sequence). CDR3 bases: TGTGCCAGTAGTGACAGGGGAGGGGATGAAAAACTGTTTTTT. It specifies CASSDRGGDEKLFF.

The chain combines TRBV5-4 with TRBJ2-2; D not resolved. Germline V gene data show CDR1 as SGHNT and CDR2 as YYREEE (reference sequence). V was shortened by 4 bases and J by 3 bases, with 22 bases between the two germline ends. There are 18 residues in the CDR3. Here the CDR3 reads CASSPKTWAGGDTGELFF. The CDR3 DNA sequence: TGTGCCAGCAGCCCCAAAACGTGGGCAGGTGGGGACACCGGGGAGCTGTTTTTT.

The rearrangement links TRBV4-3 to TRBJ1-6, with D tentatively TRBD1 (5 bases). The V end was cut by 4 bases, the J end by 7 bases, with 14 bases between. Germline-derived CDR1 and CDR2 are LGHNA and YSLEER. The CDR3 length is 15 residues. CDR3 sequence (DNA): TGCGCCAGCAGCCGTAAACGTGGGGGAAATTCACCCCTCCACTTT. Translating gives CASSRKRGGNSPLHF.

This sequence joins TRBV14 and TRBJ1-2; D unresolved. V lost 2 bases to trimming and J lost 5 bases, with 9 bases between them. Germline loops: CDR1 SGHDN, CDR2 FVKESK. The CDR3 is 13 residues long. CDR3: CASSQPEQYGYTF. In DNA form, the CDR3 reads TGTGCCAGCAGCCAACCAGAACAATATGGCTACACCTTC.

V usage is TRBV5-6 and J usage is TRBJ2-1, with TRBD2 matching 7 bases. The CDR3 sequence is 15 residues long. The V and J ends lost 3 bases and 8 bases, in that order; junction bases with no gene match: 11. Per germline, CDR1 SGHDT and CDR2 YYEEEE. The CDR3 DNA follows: TGTGCCAGCAGCTCATATAGCGGGTGGAACGATGAGCAGTTCTTC. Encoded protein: CASSSYSGWNDEQFF. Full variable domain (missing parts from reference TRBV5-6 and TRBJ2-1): DAGVTQSPTHLIKTRGQQVTLRCSPKSGHDTVSWYQQALGQGPQFIFQYYEEEERQRGNFPDRFSGHQFPNYSSELNVNALLLGDSALYLCASSSYSGWNDEQFFGPGTRLTVL.

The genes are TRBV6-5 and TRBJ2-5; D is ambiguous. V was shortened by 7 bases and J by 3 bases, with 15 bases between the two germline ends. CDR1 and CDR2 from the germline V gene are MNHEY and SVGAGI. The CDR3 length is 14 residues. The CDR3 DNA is TGTGCCAGCAAACGCCTGGCAGACGAAGAGACCCAGTACTTC. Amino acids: CASKRLADEETQYF.

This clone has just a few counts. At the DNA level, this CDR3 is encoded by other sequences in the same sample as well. The CDR3 here is CASSSRTDTQYF. For the CDR3, the DNA is TGTGCCAGCAGCAGTCGCACAGATACGCAGTATTTT. The gene calls are TRBV6-6 and TRBJ2-3; D not certain. Trimming took off 6 bases at V and 1 base at J, with 5 bases between the two ends. Germline CDR1 reads MNHNY; CDR2 reads SVGAGI (reference sequence). This CDR3 is 12 amino acids long.

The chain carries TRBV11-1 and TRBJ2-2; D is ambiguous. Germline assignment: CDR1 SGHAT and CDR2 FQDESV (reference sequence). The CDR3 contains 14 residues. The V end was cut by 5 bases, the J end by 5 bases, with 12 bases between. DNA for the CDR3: TGTGCCAGCAGCCCTAAGTCCACTACCGGGGAGCTGTTTTTT. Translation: CASSPKSTTGELFF.

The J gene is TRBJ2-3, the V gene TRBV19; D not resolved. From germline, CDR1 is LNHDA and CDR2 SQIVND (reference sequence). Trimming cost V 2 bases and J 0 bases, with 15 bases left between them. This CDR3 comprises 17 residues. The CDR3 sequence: CASSIFATRVSTDTQYF. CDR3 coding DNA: TGTGCCAGTAGTATATTTGCTACCCGAGTGAGCACAGATACGCAGTATTTT.

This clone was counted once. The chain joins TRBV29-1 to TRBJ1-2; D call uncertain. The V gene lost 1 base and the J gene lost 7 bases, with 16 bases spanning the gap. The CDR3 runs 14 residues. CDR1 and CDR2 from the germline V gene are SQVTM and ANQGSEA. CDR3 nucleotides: TGCAGCGTTGAAGTCGGGGTTGGGGTTCGTGGCTACACCTTC. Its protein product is CSVEVGVGVRGYTF.

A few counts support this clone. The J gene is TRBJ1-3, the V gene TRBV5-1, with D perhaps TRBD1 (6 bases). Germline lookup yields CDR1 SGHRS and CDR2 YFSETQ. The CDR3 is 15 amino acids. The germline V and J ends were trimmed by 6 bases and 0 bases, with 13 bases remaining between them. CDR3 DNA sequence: TGCGCCAGCACTTCACAGGGCAGCTCTGGAAACACCATATATTTT. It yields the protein CASTSQGSSGNTIYF.

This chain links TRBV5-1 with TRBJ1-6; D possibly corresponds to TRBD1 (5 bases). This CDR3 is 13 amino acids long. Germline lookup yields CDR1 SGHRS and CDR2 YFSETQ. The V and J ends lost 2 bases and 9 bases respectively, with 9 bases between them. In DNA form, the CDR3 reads TGCGCCAGCAGCTTTGGGGACCGTTCACCCCTCCACTTT. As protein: CASSFGDRSPLHF. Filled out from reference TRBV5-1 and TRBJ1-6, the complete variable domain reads KAGVTQTPRYLIKTRGQQVTLSCSPISGHRSVSWYQQTPGQGLQFLFEYFSETQRNKGNFPGRFSGRQFSNSRSEMNVSTLELGDSALYLCASSFGDRSPLHFGNGTRLTVT.

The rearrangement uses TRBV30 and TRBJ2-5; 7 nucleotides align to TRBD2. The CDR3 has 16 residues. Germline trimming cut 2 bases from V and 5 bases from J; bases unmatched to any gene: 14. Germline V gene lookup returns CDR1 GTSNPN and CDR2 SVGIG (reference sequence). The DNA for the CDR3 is TGTGCCTGGAGTTTCCGGGACTACATTGTTCGGGAGACCCAGTACTTC. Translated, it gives CAWSFRDYIVRETQYF.

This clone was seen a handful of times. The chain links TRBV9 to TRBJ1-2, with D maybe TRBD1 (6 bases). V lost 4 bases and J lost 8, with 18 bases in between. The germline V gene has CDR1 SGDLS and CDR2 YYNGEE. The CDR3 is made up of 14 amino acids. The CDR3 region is CASSPAGGQYGYTF. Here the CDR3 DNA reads TGTGCCAGCAGCCCCGCCGGGGGCCAATACGGCTACACCTTC.

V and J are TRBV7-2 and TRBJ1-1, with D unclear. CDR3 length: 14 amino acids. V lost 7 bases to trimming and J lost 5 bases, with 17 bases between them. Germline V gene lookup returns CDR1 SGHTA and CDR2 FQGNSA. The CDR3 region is CASTARGSSTEAFF. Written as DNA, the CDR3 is TGTGCCAGCACCGCTCGCGGGTCCAGTACTGAAGCTTTCTTT.

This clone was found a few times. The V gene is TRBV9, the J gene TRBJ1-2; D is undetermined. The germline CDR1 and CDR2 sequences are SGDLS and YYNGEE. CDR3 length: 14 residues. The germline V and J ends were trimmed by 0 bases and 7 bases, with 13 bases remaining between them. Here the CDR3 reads CASSVDQDRGGYTF. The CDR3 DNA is TGTGCCAGCAGCGTAGATCAGGATAGAGGTGGCTACACCTTC.